This T cell receptor (beta chain) derives from a study of post-analysis software for immune sequencing data. As for the study in general: The study covered relapsing-remitting, secondary progressive and progressive-relapsing courses of multiple sclerosis. General study points: Controls showed lower frequencies than patients for a handful of TRBV segments, and TRBV5-6, TRBV5-1 and TRBV20-1 were among these.

The library was made from cDNA and included unique molecular identifiers. It was from about 0.94 to 9.7 million T cells that 500,000 to 600,000 cDNA molecules came. TCRdb passed the PCR reads through MiXCR, listing each CDR3 protein once. The profile shows 350,000 to 450,000 distinct CDR3 sequences, 30% to 45% of them singletons. Trimming left V 0 bases short and J 3 bases short, with 9 bases between. The CDR3 extends over 15 amino acids. CDR1 and CDR2 (germline): MNHEY, SMNVEV (reference sequence). Note on this clonotype: The target antigen is unknown.

The chain employs TRBV27 and TRBJ2-1; a weak D match, TRBD1 (5 bases). Source material: blood. This clonotype was obtained from a girl aged 5 to 17 with multiple sclerosis. Here the CDR3 reads CASSLSAGNYNEQFF. The CDR3 coding sequence is TGTGCCAGCAGTTTATCGGCAGGGAACTACAATGAGCAGTTCTTC.